Listed below are T cell receptor beta chains from one sample, sequenced in a study of cytomegalovirus exposure and HLA in healthy donors. Repertoires were generated with immunoSEQ multiplex PCR, while TCRdb's copy carries only in-frame clones and drops some. The table records over 250,000 clones, about 86% of them present only once. The sequenced sample consisted of PBMCs. The source is a woman between 18 and 30 years old in good health and CMV-seronegative. CDR3s leave out the opening cysteine and the closing phenylalanine or tryptophan. Clone size is shown for a subset of rows, as once, few, many or a class of expanded clone.

J,size,V,CDR3
TRBJ2-1,NA,TRBV21-1,ASSKWLGTSGIYNEQF
TRBJ2-2,NA,TRBV18,ASSLSAGQVTGELF
TRBJ1-5,NA,TRBV19,ASSFLPGQGTAVSRQPQH
TRBJ2-2,few,TRBV4-3,ASSRSGGSTGELF
TRBJ1-2,NA,TRBV2,ASRDRGLFGYT
TRBJ2-1,once,TRBV19,ASRQSSSDEQF
TRBJ2-7,NA,TRBV6-5,ASSLPGTGYYEQY
TRBJ2-7,NA,TRBV4-2,ASSQVGGQDPERQY
TRBJ1-5,once,TRBV29-1,SATTPGVGNQPQH
TRBJ2-1,once,TRBV27,ASSLSAPGWHEQF
TRBJ2-5,NA,TRBV28,ASRGLAGRGETQY
TRBJ1-2,NA,TRBV28,ASSWPGTGNYGYT
TRBJ2-3,NA,TRBV2,ASKRGADTDTQY
TRBJ1-4,NA,TRBV27,ASSVEKLF
TRBJ2-1,NA,TRBV5-1,ASSRPGDEQF
TRBJ2-3,NA,TRBV9,ASSQVASDTQY